This is a list of T cell receptor beta chains from one sample in a study of blood T cell repertoires in COVID-19. The assay was immunoSEQ multiplex PCR, and TCRdb's table has in-frame clones only and misses some. Of about 70,000 clones in the sample, around 85% were seen once. The specimen was peripheral blood. The receptors originated from a human donor in a cohort sampled during active COVID-19. Both conserved end residues are part of each CDR3. The D gene is left open where the match is weak. The size field is filled for only some rows; it gives once, few, many or a size class.

TRBD2 TRBJ2-1 15 TRBV5-1 . CASGPTSGGYNEQFF TGCGCCAGCGGCCCCACTAGCGGGGGTTACAATGAGCAGTTCTTC
TRBD1 TRBJ1-1 13 TRBV28 . CARTGVTYTEAFF TGTGCCAGGACAGGGGTAACGTACACTGAAGCTTTCTTT
. TRBJ1-2 13 TRBV10-1 . CASSESYGDGYTF TGCGCCAGCAGTGAGTCTTACGGGGATGGCTACACCTTC
. TRBJ2-7 12 TRBV5-5 . CASSLPTEQQYF TGTGCCAGCAGCTTGCCGACAGAGCAGCAGTACTTC
TRBD2 TRBJ2-5 15 TRBV5-8 . CASSFGLAGGETQYF TGTGCCAGCAGCTTCGGACTAGCGGGGGGGGAGACCCAGTACTTC
TRBD1 TRBJ2-3 14 TRBV10-3 . CAISKGQGPDTQYF TGTGCCATCAGCAAGGGACAGGGCCCAGATACGCAGTATTTT
TRBD1 TRBJ2-7 16 TRBV10-3 . CAISDNPGQGAKEQYF TGTGCCATCAGTGATAATCCGGGACAGGGGGCGAAGGAGCAGTACTTC
TRBD1 TRBJ1-2 15 TRBV28 . CASSTGQGADYGYTF TGTGCCAGCAGCACCGGACAGGGGGCGGACTATGGCTACACCTTC
TRBD1 TRBJ2-3 15 TRBV6-6 . CASSYGQGHTDTQYF TGTGCCAGCAGTTACGGACAGGGACACACAGATACGCAGTATTTT
TRBD1 TRBJ1-3 16 TRBV7-2 . CASSLNAQGAGNTIYF TGTGCCAGCAGCTTAAACGCCCAGGGGGCTGGAAACACCATATATTTT
. TRBJ1-2 14 TRBV30 . CAWSTPSGFYGYTF TGTGCCTGGAGTACCCCCTCGGGGTTCTATGGCTACACCTTC
. TRBJ1-1 13 TRBV19 . CASSTVGHTEAFF TGTGCCAGTAGTACGGTCGGTCACACTGAAGCTTTCTTT
TRBD2 TRBJ2-3 16 TRBV11-2 . CASTHRGGIYTDTQYF TGTGCCAGCACCCACCGGGGGGGGATCTACACAGATACGCAGTATTTT
. TRBJ2-3 14 TRBV6-5 . CASSPGLGTDTQYF TGTGCCAGCAGTCCGGGACTCGGCACAGATACGCAGTATTTT
TRBD1 TRBJ1-1 17 TRBV5-4 . CASSPGGRDRVATEAFF TGTGCCAGCAGCCCGGGGGGCCGGGACAGGGTAGCCACTGAAGCTTTCTTT
. TRBJ1-1 14 TRBV5-1 few CASSLGQVNTEAFF TGCGCCAGCAGCTTGGGGCAGGTGAACACTGAAGCTTTCTTT
TRBD2 TRBJ2-7 16 TRBV6-5 . CASSYGGGDTSYEQYF TGTGCCAGCAGTTATGGGGGAGGGGATACGTCCTACGAGCAGTACTTC
. TRBJ1-5 13 TRBV3-1/TRBV3-2 few CASSQSLYQPQHF TGTGCCAGCAGCCAATCCCTATATCAGCCCCAGCATTTT
. TRBJ2-7 14 TRBV5-1 . CASSLEQVSYEQYF TGCGCCAGCAGCTTGGAACAGGTATCCTACGAGCAGTACTTC
. TRBJ2-7 13 TRBV6-5 . CASSYSGGNEQYF TGTGCCAGCAGTTACTCGGGGGGTAACGAGCAGTACTTC
TRBD2 TRBJ2-3 17 TRBV7-9 medium-sized CASSLGAGEISTDTQYF TGTGCCAGCAGCTTAGGCGCGGGGGAGATTAGCACAGATACGCAGTATTTT
. TRBJ1-6 16 TRBV7-3 . CASTQLGEGYNSPLHF TGTGCCAGCACCCAACTGGGGGAGGGGTATAATTCACCCCTCCACTTT
TRBD1 TRBJ1-5 15 TRBV27 . CASSRTGGFNQPQHF TGTGCCAGCAGCCGGACAGGGGGTTTCAATCAGCCCCAGCATTTT
TRBD2 TRBJ2-1 15 TRBV6-5 . CASSTSGGVYNEQFF TGTGCCAGCAGCACTAGCGGGGGGGTATACAATGAGCAGTTCTTC
TRBD2 TRBJ2-5 15 TRBV3-1/TRBV3-2 . CASSQEASGGETQYF TGTGCCAGCAGCCAAGAAGCTAGCGGGGGAGAGACCCAGTACTTC
TRBD2 TRBJ2-5 15 TRBV3-1/TRBV3-2 . CASSQLAGGQETQYF TGTGCCAGCAGCCAACTGGCGGGGGGCCAAGAGACCCAGTACTTC
. TRBJ2-3 13 TRBV7-2 . CASSSLFSDTQYF TGTGCCAGCAGCTCCCTTTTTTCAGATACGCAGTATTTT
TRBD1 TRBJ2-5 13 TRBV7-8 . CASTGDRRSAQYF TGTGCCAGCACCGGGGACAGAAGGTCGGCCCAGTACTTC
. TRBJ1-2 12 TRBV29-1 . CSASLGNYGYTF TGCAGCGCCTCGTTGGGCAACTATGGCTACACCTTC
TRBD2 TRBJ2-5 14 TRBV28 . CASASGGHQETQYF TGTGCCAGCGCTAGCGGGGGGCACCAAGAGACCCAGTACTTC
. TRBJ1-2 12 TRBV5-1 . CASSLDSYGYTF TGCGCCAGCAGCTTGGACAGCTATGGCTACACCTTC
TRBD2 TRBJ2-6 15 TRBV6-5 . CASTGGGSGANVLTF TGTGCCAGCACCGGGGGGGGCTCTGGGGCCAACGTCCTGACTTTC
. TRBJ2-6 15 TRBV5-6 . CASSFGGTGANVLTF TGTGCCAGTAGCTTCGGGGGAACGGGGGCCAACGTCCTGACTTTC
TRBD1 TRBJ1-2 16 TRBV5-5 . CASSSGDRLTNYGYTF TGTGCCAGCAGCTCAGGGGACAGGCTCACTAACTATGGCTACACCTTC
TRBD1 TRBJ1-2 15 TRBV18 . CASSPPVTGVPGYTF TGTGCCAGCTCCCCACCTGTCACAGGGGTTCCCGGCTACACCTTC
TRBD1 TRBJ2-5 14 TRBV11-2 . CASTVDRVQETQYF TGTGCCAGCACCGTAGACAGGGTACAAGAGACCCAGTACTTC
. TRBJ2-7 14 TRBV24-1 . CATSGAGPPYEQYF TGTGCCACCAGTGGCGCAGGGCCTCCCTACGAGCAGTACTTC
. TRBJ2-1 14 TRBV5-8 . CASPGGALDNEQFF TGTGCCAGCCCTGGGGGGGCCCTGGACAATGAGCAGTTCTTC
TRBD1 TRBJ1-5 15 TRBV15 . CATSLGTGTGQPQHF TGTGCCACCAGCCTTGGGACAGGGACCGGTCAGCCCCAGCATTTT
. TRBJ2-3 15 TRBV25-1 . CASSDQRTSTDTQYF TGTGCCAGCAGTGACCAGCGGACCAGCACAGATACGCAGTATTTT
. TRBJ1-4 14 TRBV7-9 . CASSQRRYNEKLFF TGTGCCAGCAGCCAGCGACGGTATAATGAAAAACTGTTTTTT
TRBD1 TRBJ1-1 15 TRBV5-1 . CASSLVDRENTEAFF TGCGCCAGCAGCTTGGTTGACAGGGAGAACACTGAAGCTTTCTTT
. TRBJ2-6 17 TRBV4-1 . CASSQERIASGANVLTF TGCGCCAGCAGCCAAGAGAGGATCGCCTCTGGGGCCAACGTCCTGACTTTC
TRBD1 TRBJ1-5 15 TRBV18 . CASSPGGGGRQPQHF TGTGCCAGCTCACCCGGAGGGGGCGGGCGGCAGCCCCAGCATTTT
. TRBJ1-4 15 TRBV10-1 . CASSELEGDCEKLFF TGCGCCAGCAGTGAGTTGGAGGGAGATTGTGAAAAACTGTTTTTT